These 8 T cell receptor beta chains were all obtained from the same sample, sequenced in a study of regulatory T cells in long-lasting Graves disease. The time point was: newly diagnosed GD, antithyroid drugs for less than 3 months. The TCR library was made from RNA that had been extracted from PBMCs in TRIzol. Library construction for TCR beta used iRepertoire HTBI primers and Arm-PCR of CDR3 regions. TCRdb re-analysed the multiplex PCR reads in MiXCR, keeping a single row per CDR3 protein. The sample has 400,000 to 500,000 distinct CDR3 sequences, 16% seen once; the top ten hold about a quarter. Another study also made use of these data, one on T cells in Graves' hyperthyroidism and ophthalmopathy.

The sample consisted of peripheral blood mononuclear cells (PBMCs), taken at new diagnosis, from a patient treated with antithyroid drugs. All receptors come from a woman under 30 with Graves disease.

The rearrangement joins TRBV27 to TRBJ2-2; 7 nucleotides agree with TRBD1. Germline CDR1 is MNHEY and CDR2 is SMNVEV (reference sequence). The CDR3 totals 15 residues. The junction had 4 bases not matched to a gene; V was cut back by 3 bases and J by 3 bases. The CDR3 DNA follows: TGTGCCAGCAGTTTCCAACAGGGGTACACCGGGGAGCTGTTTTTT. Residues: CASSFQQGYTGELFF.

This clonotype appeared a few times. This rearrangement joins TRBV12-5 to TRBJ2-1; TRBD1 matches at 7 bases. The V and J ends lost 0 bases and 4 bases, in that order; junction bases with no gene match: 6. CDR1 LGHNT and CDR2 FRNRAP come from the germline V gene. This CDR3 region has 16 residues. CDR3 nucleotide sequence: TGTGCTAGTGGTTTGGTAGCCGGACAGGCTTACAATGAGCAGTTCTTC. Translation: CASGLVAGQAYNEQFF.

This clonotype appeared many times. This rearrangement joins TRBV15 to TRBJ2-3; possibly TRBD2 for D (6 bases). With 1 base removed from V and 2 bases from J, the gap between germline ends came to 16 bases. The CDR3 totals 17 residues. Germline assignment: CDR1 LNHNV and CDR2 YYDKDF (reference sequence). The DNA for the CDR3 is TGTGCCACCAGCAGAGCGCAACTAGCTCGTCCCACAGATACGCAGTATTTT. Its protein product is CATSRAQLARPTDTQYF. Together with reference TRBV15 and TRBJ2-3, the CDR3 gives the full variable domain: DAMVIQNPRYQVTQFGKPVTLSCSQTLNHNVMYWYQQKSSQAPKLLFHYYDKDFNNEADTPDNFQSRRPNTSFCFLDIRSPGLGDTAMYLCATSRAQLARPTDTQYFGPGTRLTVL.

This clonotype was observed at least ten times. The genes are TRBV14 and TRBJ2-1, with D unclear. The germline V and J ends were trimmed by 5 bases and 2 bases, with 7 bases remaining between them. CDR3 length equals 13 residues. Germline V CDR1 and CDR2: SGHDN, FVKESK. The CDR3, as DNA: TGTGCCAGCAGCAACAGTGCCTACAATGAGCAGTTCTTC. It specifies CASSNSAYNEQFF.

This clonotype has ten or more counts. The gene calls are TRBV3-1 and TRBJ2-5; D is possibly TRBD1 or TRBD2 (5 bases each). V was pared by 5 bases and J by 0 bases, with 13 bases between. CDR1 and CDR2 (germline): LGHDT, YNNKEL (reference sequence). This CDR3 contains 15 residues. DNA of the CDR3: TGTGCCAGCAGCATTGGGACGTCGTACCAAGAGACCCAGTACTTC. Protein: CASSIGTSYQETQYF.

This chain connects TRBV20-1 to TRBJ2-7; 13 nucleotides match TRBD2. The germline CDR1 and CDR2 sequences are DFQATT and SNEGSKA (reference sequence). J lost 3 bases, V lost 4 bases, and 6 bases had no gene match. The CDR3 has 15 amino acids. CDR3 residues: CSATRTSGSCYEQYF. The CDR3, as DNA: TGCAGTGCTACCAGGACTAGCGGGAGTTGCTACGAGCAGTACTTC.

This clonotype was observed at least ten times. This chain joins TRBV28 and TRBJ2-3; no reliable D call. This CDR3 has 14 amino acids. Trimming removed 5 bases from V and 7 bases from J, with 16 bases in between. Germline V gene sequence: CDR1 MDHEN, CDR2 SYDVKM. CDR3 protein: CASSPTSFGYTQYF. As DNA, the CDR3 is TGTGCCAGCAGTCCCACAAGTTTCGGTTATACGCAGTATTTT.

There are many counts of this clonotype. The gene calls are TRBV12-3 or TRBV12-4 and TRBJ2-1; a weak D match, TRBD1 (5 bases). This CDR3 is 12 amino acids long. V was pared by 3 bases and J by 9 bases, with 9 bases between. In DNA, the CDR3 is TGTGCCAGCAGTTTTGTAGGGGCTGAGCAGTTCTTC. It specifies CASSFVGAEQFF.